This is a list of T cell receptor beta chains from one sample in a study of cytomegalovirus exposure and HLA in healthy donors. Only in-frame clones appear in the TCRdb table, and some are missing; sequencing was by immunoSEQ multiplex PCR. The sample carries fewer than 250,000 clones, 79% recorded once. The specimen sequenced was PBMCs. The receptors shown here come from a male donor in good health and CMV-seropositive. CDR3s include the opening cysteine and the closing phenylalanine or tryptophan. A D gene is named only where the DNA matches it firmly. Clone sizes are given selectively: once, few, many, or a class where the clone is expanded.

j_call | clone_size | d_call | v_call | cdr3_aa | cdr3_nt
TRBJ2-7 | . | . | TRBV4-2 | CASSQGQGDYEQYF | TGTGCCAGCAGCCAGGGACAAGGGGACTACGAGCAGTACTTC
TRBJ2-1 | . | . | TRBV28 | CASRRESGNEQFF | TGTGCCAGCAGGCGGGAATCGGGCAATGAGCAGTTCTTC
TRBJ2-7 | . | . | TRBV28 | CASSLSNEQYF | TGTGCCAGCAGCCTAAGCAACGAGCAGTACTTC
TRBJ2-1 | once | . | TRBV7-8 | CASSPGGREQFF | TGTGCCAGCAGCCCAGGGGGGCGGGAGCAGTTCTTC
TRBJ2-2 | . | TRBD2 | TRBV27 | CASSFGNPGLDYTGELFF | TGTGCCAGCAGTTTTGGTAACCCGGGACTAGACTACACCGGGGAGCTGTTTTTT
TRBJ2-7 | . | . | TRBV18 | CASSPKQHEQYF | TGTGCCAGCTCACCGAAACAGCACGAGCAGTACTTC
TRBJ1-2 | . | TRBD1 | TRBV6-5 | CASSYRGQGYGYTF | TGTGCCAGCAGTTACCGCGGACAGGGGTATGGCTACACCTTC
TRBJ1-2 | . | . | TRBV28 | CASSLRQGGYGYTF | TGTGCCAGCAGTTTGCGACAAGGGGGCTATGGCTACACCTTC
TRBJ1-5 | few | . | TRBV16 | CASSQLGVGQPQHF | TGTGCCAGCAGCCAATTAGGGGTTGGGCAGCCCCAGCATTTT
TRBJ1-1 | few | . | TRBV4-1 | CASSQSGLKNTEAFF | TGCGCCAGCAGCCAATCTGGACTCAAGAACACTGAAGCTTTCTTT
TRBJ2-7 | once | . | TRBV6-5 | CASSYNGYEQYF | TGTGCCAGCAGTTACAACGGTTACGAGCAGTACTTC
TRBJ1-5 | . | . | TRBV5-6 | CASNQHNQPQHF | TGTGCCAGCAACCAACATAATCAGCCCCAGCATTTT
TRBJ2-5 | . | . | TRBV7-9 | CSSSPAGRETQYF | TGTTCCAGCAGCCCCGCAGGGCGCGAGACCCAGTACTTC
TRBJ1-2 | . | . | TRBV19 | CASSPPVEFGGYTF | TGTGCCAGTAGTCCGCCCGTCGAGTTCGGTGGCTACACCTTC
TRBJ1-1 | . | . | TRBV7-2 | CASSLLRAQAFF | TGTGCCAGCAGCTTACTCAGGGCTCAAGCTTTCTTT
TRBJ2-5 | . | . | TRBV18 | CASSLSGPRGETQYF | TGTGCCAGCTCACTTTCCGGGCCGCGAGGGGAGACCCAGTACTTC
TRBJ2-2 | . | . | TRBV10-3 | CAISAGGGTGELFF | TGTGCCATCAGCGCCGGAGGAGGCACCGGGGAGCTGTTTTTT
TRBJ1-1 | . | . | TRBV4-3 | CASSRDRSNTEAFF | TGCGCCAGCAGCAGAGACAGGTCGAACACTGAAGCTTTCTTT
TRBJ2-3 | . | TRBD1 | TRBV29-1 | CSVGTGEDTQYF | TGCAGCGTCGGGACAGGGGAAGATACGCAGTATTTT
TRBJ2-2 | . | TRBD2 | TRBV4-1 | CASSQVAGGGTGELFF | TGCGCCAGCAGCCAAGTAGCGGGAGGGGGAACCGGGGAGCTGTTTTTT
TRBJ2-5 | . | TRBD1 | TRBV4-3 | CASSQVQTGTGGEETQYF | TGCGCCAGCAGCCAAGTTCAAACCGGGACAGGGGGCGAAGAGACCCAGTACTTC
TRBJ2-2 | . | . | TRBV27 | CASSFWSGTPRGTGELFF | TGTGCCAGCAGTTTTTGGAGCGGGACTCCCAGGGGCACCGGGGAGCTGTTTTTT
TRBJ2-1 | . | . | TRBV11-2 | CASSSVGLAPYNEQFF | TGTGCCAGCAGCTCCGTGGGGCTTGCCCCCTACAATGAGCAGTTCTTC
TRBJ1-4 | . | . | TRBV10-3 | CAISRDTSKEKLFF | TGTGCCATCAGCCGAGACACGTCCAAAGAAAAACTGTTTTTT
TRBJ2-2 | . | TRBD1 | TRBV7-2 | CASRKSRGSGTGELFF | TGTGCCAGCAGGAAATCCAGGGGGTCGGGCACCGGGGAGCTGTTTTTT
TRBJ1-4 | . | TRBD1 | TRBV19 | CASSEGAFEKLFF | TGTGCCAGCTCCGAGGGGGCTTTCGAAAAACTGTTTTTT
TRBJ1-2 | . | . | TRBV7-2 | CASSLSGDYGYTF | TGTGCCAGCAGCTTATCGGGGGACTATGGCTACACCTTC
TRBJ1-1 | . | . | TRBV19 | CASSARVDTEAFF | TGTGCCAGTAGTGCCAGGGTGGACACTGAAGCTTTCTTT
TRBJ1-5 | . | TRBD1 | TRBV4-2 | CASSQDLEGASNQPQHF | TGTGCCAGCAGCCAAGATCTCGAGGGGGCTAGCAATCAGCCCCAGCATTTT
TRBJ2-5 | . | . | TRBV7-8 | CASSQPRGIGEETQYF | TGTGCCAGCAGCCAACCCAGGGGAATAGGTGAGGAGACCCAGTACTTC
TRBJ1-3 | . | . | TRBV28 | CASSFATVNRNTIYF | TGTGCCAGCAGTTTTGCGACAGTCAATAGAAACACCATATATTTT
TRBJ2-5 | . | TRBD2 | TRBV7-3 | CASSLGLAGGQETQYF | TGTGCCAGCAGCTTGGGACTAGCGGGGGGACAAGAGACCCAGTACTTC
TRBJ2-1 | . | TRBD2 | TRBV4-3 | CASSPSRELIYNEQFF | TGCGCCAGCAGCCCCTCGCGGGAGTTGATCTACAATGAGCAGTTCTTC
TRBJ1-2 | . | . | TRBV2 | CASKEGPNYGYTF | TGTGCCAGCAAAGAGGGCCCGAACTATGGCTACACCTTC
TRBJ1-3 | . | . | TRBV9 | CASSVGGGGNTIYF | TGTGCCAGCAGCGTAGGTGGCGGAGGAAACACCATATATTTT
TRBJ1-2 | . | TRBD1 | TRBV29-1 | CSVTGDYGYTF | TGCAGCGTTACAGGGGACTATGGCTACACCTTC
TRBJ2-7 | . | TRBD2 | TRBV19 | CATRRTSGSGEQYF | TGTGCCACCCGGCGGACTAGCGGGAGTGGTGAGCAGTACTTC
TRBJ1-2 | . | . | TRBV28 | CASSLSSGAYGYTF | TGTGCCAGCAGTTTATCTTCTGGGGCCTATGGCTACACCTTC
TRBJ2-3 | . | . | TRBV30 | CAWMRSSTDTQYF | TGTGCCTGGATGAGGTCTAGCACAGATACGCAGTATTTT
TRBJ2-1 | . | . | TRBV15 | CATSRDSGEYNEQFF | TGTGCCACCAGCAGAGATTCAGGGGAGTACAATGAGCAGTTCTTC
TRBJ2-3 | . | . | TRBV4-1 | CASSPRRGLDTQYF | TGCGCCAGCAGCCCCCGCAGGGGCCTGGATACGCAGTATTTT
TRBJ1-1 | . | . | TRBV2 | CASITEGVSPEAFF | TGTGCCAGCATTACTGAGGGAGTTTCGCCTGAAGCTTTCTTT
TRBJ1-6 | once | TRBD1 | TRBV7-2 | CASSLGLGGQGGSPLHF | TGTGCCAGCAGCTTGGGGCTCGGGGGACAGGGGGGTTCACCCCTCCACTTT
TRBJ2-1 | . | . | TRBV7-8 | CASSGQLAFYEQFF | TGTGCCAGCAGCGGACAACTAGCTTTTTATGAGCAGTTCTTC
TRBJ1-1 | . | TRBD1 | TRBV27 | CASSGFRDRETEAFF | TGTGCCAGCTCCGGATTCCGGGACAGGGAAACTGAAGCTTTCTTT
TRBJ2-5 | . | . | TRBV5-1 | CASKTAGQETQYF | TGCGCCAGCAAAACAGCGGGCCAAGAGACCCAGTACTTC
TRBJ2-1 | . | . | TRBV2 | CASRLITGLPRFF | TGTGCCAGCAGATTAATCACAGGGTTACCTAGGTTCTTC
TRBJ2-6 | . | TRBD2 | TRBV5-1 | CASSSLAGGSSGANVLTF | TGCGCCAGCAGCTCACTAGCGGGGGGCTCGTCTGGGGCCAACGTCCTGACTTTC
TRBJ2-1 | . | TRBD2 | TRBV5-1 | CASSLISAGNEQFF | TGCGCCAGCAGCTTGATATCAGCGGGAAATGAGCAGTTCTTC
TRBJ2-2 | . | . | TRBV10-3 | CAIGGGGAAGELFF | TGTGCCATCGGGGGAGGGGGGGCCGCCGGGGAGCTGTTTTTT
TRBJ1-6 | . | . | TRBV11-2 | CASPAGETNNSPLHF | TGTGCCAGCCCCGCAGGGGAAACGAATAATTCACCCCTCCACTTT
TRBJ2-6 | . | TRBD1 | TRBV2 | CASSGRDRGPGANVLTF | TGTGCCAGCAGTGGACGGGACAGGGGACCTGGGGCCAACGTCCTGACTTTC
TRBJ2-5 | . | TRBD1 | TRBV4-1 | CASSQLGQGGLEQYF | TGCGCCAGCAGCCAGCTGGGACAGGGAGGTTTGGAGCAGTACTTC
TRBJ2-7 | . | TRBD1 | TRBV30 | CAWRRTGPLYEQYF | TGTGCCTGGAGGCGGACAGGGCCCCTCTACGAGCAGTACTTC
TRBJ1-5 | . | . | TRBV2 | CASSERGGSQPQHF | TGTGCCAGCAGTGAAAGGGGGGGGAGTCAGCCCCAGCATTTT
TRBJ2-1 | . | TRBD2 | TRBV11-2 | CASSPSPGGGNEQFF | TGTGCCAGCAGCCCGAGCCCGGGCGGGGGGAATGAGCAGTTCTTC
TRBJ2-7 | . | TRBD2 | TRBV6-6 | CASRRLAGHYEQYF | TGTGCCAGCAGACGACTAGCGGGCCACTACGAGCAGTACTTC
TRBJ1-1 | . | TRBD1 | TRBV7-7 | CASSEGANTEAFF | TGTGCTAGCAGCGAGGGGGCAAACACTGAAGCTTTCTTT
TRBJ1-5 | . | . | TRBV28 | CASSLFPLTREPQHF | TGTGCCAGCAGTTTATTTCCACTCACTAGGGAGCCCCAGCATTTT
TRBJ1-2 | . | TRBD1 | TRBV6-5 | CASSYSSTGRTGYTF | TGTGCCAGCAGTTACTCGTCGACAGGGAGGACCGGCTACACCTTC